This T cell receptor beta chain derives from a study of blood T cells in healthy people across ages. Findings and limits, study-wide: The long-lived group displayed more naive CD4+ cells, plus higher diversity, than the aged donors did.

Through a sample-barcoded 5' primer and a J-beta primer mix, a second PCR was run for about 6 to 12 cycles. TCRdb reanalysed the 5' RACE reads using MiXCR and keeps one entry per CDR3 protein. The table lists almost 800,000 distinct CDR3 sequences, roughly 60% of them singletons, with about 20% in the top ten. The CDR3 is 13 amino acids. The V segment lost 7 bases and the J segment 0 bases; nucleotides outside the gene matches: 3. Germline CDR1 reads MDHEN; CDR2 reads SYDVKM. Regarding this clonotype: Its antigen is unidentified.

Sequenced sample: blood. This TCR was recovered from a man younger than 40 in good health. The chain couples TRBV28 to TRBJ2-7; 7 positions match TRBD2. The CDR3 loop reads CASTSGGSYEQYF. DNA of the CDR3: TGTGCCAGCACCTCGGGGGGCTCCTACGAGCAGTACTTC. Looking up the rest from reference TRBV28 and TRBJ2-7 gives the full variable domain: DVKVTQSSRYLVKRTGEKVFLECVQDMDHENMFWYRQDPGLGLRLIYFSYDVKMKEKGDIPEGYSVSREKKERFSLILESASTNQTSMYLCASTSGGSYEQYFGPGTRLTVT.